This T cell receptor beta chain originates from a study of pediatric ulcerative colitis (dated by TCRdb to about 2019). Turning to the overall study: Roughly ten newly diagnosed, treatment-naive pediatric ulcerative colitis patients and a handful of non-IBD control children each provided paired blood and rectal samples. Overall results and qualifications from the work: With only a few individuals, the healthy control group was small. For technical reasons, substantially fewer templates were yielded by the blood samples of two patients, and these blood samples were excluded from blood-rectal overlap analysis. Repertoires were derived from total lymphocyte DNA, so rare subsets such as regulatory T cells may have patterns not reflected. Clonal overlap between a subject's own blood and rectum was significantly greater in ulcerative colitis patients than in controls, which suggests more T cell trafficking to inflamed tissue. Controls, mild-moderate and acute severe colitis patients were separated by rectal repertoire features, and reduced rectal diversity due to clonal expansions was observed in acute severe colitis. A couple of rectal CDR3 clonotypes were detected in all ulcerative colitis patients and were not detected in any of the controls.

The control children had a colonoscopy because IBD was suspected, but their endoscopy was normal both macroscopically and histologically, and none were diagnosed with IBD within the following year. A blood sample was drawn at the time of the colonoscopy. The Wizard kit (Promega) was used to extract genomic DNA from both blood and intestinal samples. Rearranged CDR3 beta regions were amplified from genomic DNA with multiplex V and J primers using the immunoSEQ TRB Survey service. To keep sequencing depth the same across samples, survey-level depth of up to 500,000 reads per sample was applied. Libraries were purified, pooled and sequenced on Illumina technology. The study's processing was this. immunoSEQ online tools were used for productive clonality, sample overlap, pairwise scatters, CDR3 beta length, V/D/J gene usage and productiveness. Alongside Shannon and Simpson indices, calculated diversity was computed as the number of unique rearrangements divided by total templates, multiplied by 100. Z-score normalized data were analyzed by principal component analysis with the R prcomp function and the ggbiplot package. Morisita's index was used to measure clonal overlap between blood and rectum within each subject. Entries here come from immuneACCESS through TCRdb and include only in-frame sequences with V and J called. Some clones fail to appear in such tables; in the studies checked, an unresolved V gene covers under half of the shortfall, and the cause of the remainder is unknown. V and J calls plus clone size are reproduced from that table; the DNA served to infer D and trimming. This sample holds tens of thousands of clones; around 87% were observed only once. Of the sample, approximately 1.5% falls within the top ten clones.

The CDR3 runs 15 amino acids, cysteine and phenylalanine included. CDR3 DNA only is kept here, 45 bases in frame from base 1. Trimming costs V 2 bases and J 4 bases, and their ends lie 13 bases apart. The CDR1 and CDR2 encoded by the germline V gene are MNHEY and SVGAGI. This clone came up once. Its antigen is currently not known. No quality values exist for individual bases; no much larger clone is one base distant. Sequenced sample: blood. The TCR was taken from a boy between 10 and 17 years old who was a control in a study of pediatric ulcerative colitis. Recombination joined TRBV6-5 with TRBJ2-3; 6 matching bases give a weak D call of TRBD2. The CDR3 is CASSYGRDKSDTQYF. In nucleotides, the sequence is TGTGCCAGCAGTTACGGGCGGGATAAATCAGATACGCAGTATTTT.